This record concerns one TCR beta chain sequence. This clone was recorded many times. Its specific antigen is unknown. No base quality values were provided; no much bigger clone lies one nucleotide off. Healthy HIV-negative adults with no recently reported acute infections or vaccinations were included as donors. Only Caucasian adults living in Nashville, Tennessee, USA were represented among the donors. Magnetic negative selection was used to enrich CD4+ T cells, after which naive cells were positively selected on CD45RA and the negative fraction became the memory subset. Blood was obtained by leukapheresis, after which PBMCs were separated by Ficoll-Histopaque density gradient centrifugation and cryopreserved in liquid nitrogen vapor phase. Analytical flow cytometry was used to check the purity and quantity of each magnetically sorted T cell population. Genomic DNA was isolated from every sorted fraction and measured by UV absorbance on a Nanodrop 2000c.

These data come from a study of shared clonotypes between healthy human individuals (dated by TCRdb to about 2020). Describing the broader study: A couple of women and a few men aged 18 to 49 years were included in the cohort. Blood TCR repertoires of four to six healthy adults were deeply sequenced to estimate repertoire size and the extent of clonotype sharing between individuals. Libraries were prepared and TCR repertoires were sequenced by different laboratories using diverse techniques, in order to increase sequencing depth and limit assay-specific biases. Each donor's leukapheresis produced roughly between about 0.9 and 9.5 billion PBMCs. For each donor, CD4 naive and CD4 memory were each run on three plates, CD8 naive on two plates, and CD8 memory on one plate. The study at large found these results: Because the study included only a small number of donors, the genetic and exposure-history diversity represented was limited. Rarefaction of sorted-subset datasets indicated incomplete sequencing despite the large sequencing depth. Estimated clonotype richness was generally larger for naive than for memory subsets. Sampling was restricted to blood, and TCR repertoires in tissues likely differ from the TCR repertoires found in blood. Based on pairwise subsampling, the degree of clonotype sharing among donors was expected to be affected by sequencing depth. Sharing across a few donors was observed for roughly 5% of naive CD4, 3.5% of naive CD8, 2% to 2.5% of memory CD4, and roughly 0.4% of memory CD8 clonotypes. Compared with non-shared clonotypes, the clonotypes found in all four sorted-subset donors had higher generation probabilities.

V and J lose 0 bases and 4 bases, and a span of 7 bases separates them. The CDR3 runs 14 residues from the cysteine to the phenylalanine. Only CDR3 DNA remains: 42 bases, in frame from the first base. Looking up the germline V gene yields CDR1 SGHRS and CDR2 YFSETQ. Using the deep immunoSEQ assay, multiplex PCR amplified TCR CDR3 regions from genomic DNA. Genomic DNA extracted from each cell subset was distributed evenly over all wells of several immunoSEQ 96-well plates, and each plate served as one replicate. Each replicate PCR for sorted subsets received about 220 ng genomic DNA, equal to some 32,000 T cell genomes. Purified libraries were measured with a Qubit 3.0 fluorometer, size-checked on a Bioanalyzer 2100, and measured again with the KAPA Library Quantification kit. A separate single-read 150-cycle Illumina NextSeq 550 flow cell was used to sequence each immunoSEQ 96-well plate. The paper's processing steps were these. Because only junctional sequences without quality scores were contained in the immunoSEQ output, filtering matching that applied to full-length reads could not be performed. Sequences were annotated with PyIR, a Python wrapper for IgBLAST v1.9, and V/J genes and CDR3 were assigned using IMGT germline references. Reads were removed for weak V/J assignments (E-value above 1e-6), missing CDR3, stop codons, out-of-frame junctions, or ambiguous translated residues. V3J clonotypes were defined as sequences sharing an identical inferred V gene, J gene, and CDR3 amino acid sequence. Percentage overlap between repertoires was calculated by dividing the number of shared unique clonotypes by the size of the smaller repertoire. Repertoire richness was assessed with RTK rarefaction, the Chao1 estimator, and Recon v2.1 estimates of unobserved clonotypes. OLGA was used to compute generation probabilities for all TCRbeta clonotypes that the gDNA method yielded from a handful of donors. The source is immuneACCESS, and TCRdb retained only in-frame sequences with V and J called. Part of the clones is not carried over; for the studies checked, unresolved V genes explain less than half of this, and the remainder is unexplained. The V and J calls and clone size are taken from that table; D and trimming were inferred from the DNA. The sample table lists 850,000 to 1,200,000 clones, approximately 76% of them with a count of one. Roughly 1.4% of the sample goes to the ten largest clones.

The rearranged segments are TRBV5-1 and TRBJ2-2, with the D gene not clear enough to name. Input material: memory CD4+ T cells sorted from blood. The label giving this sample's cell subset or site can be read as: CD45RA-negative fraction. The sequence came from a young man in good health. The CDR3 corresponds to CASSLGLSTGELFF. The DNA sequence follows: TGCGCCAGCAGCTTGGGTCTGTCCACCGGGGAGCTGTTTTTT.